This T cell receptor (beta chain) was recovered during a study of identifying expanded T cells in peripheral blood. Study-wide points: Over around two and four weeks, about 16 and 19 clones changed, versus approximately 1.2 between replicates. Approximately two-week clone count variance significantly increased as total template count grew.

Turning to this clone: Its antigen is as yet unknown.

During the collection period, no donor immune events like infections were recorded. V was cut by 4 bases and J by 4 bases, with 5 bases left in between. This CDR3 is built from 11 residues. The germline gives CDR1 SGHRS, CDR2 YFSETQ. TCRdb's copy holds only in-frame clones and misses some; the assay was immunoSEQ multiplex PCR. The table includes 75,000 to 90,000 clones, roughly 90% detected once. The clonotype was recovered from a person between 18 and 69 years old in good health. The chain uses TRBV5-1 and TRBJ1-1; unclear D gene. The source material was blood. CDR3: CASSRGTEAFF. The CDR3 DNA reads as TGCGCCAGCAGCCGGGGCACTGAAGCTTTCTTT.